Reported below is one T cell receptor beta chain. This sample was taken from a study of blood T cell repertoires in COVID-19. Study at large: Samples of COVID-19 (acute and convalescent) were obtained from the United States, Italy and Spain.

V dropped 2 bases and J dropped 7 bases, with 9 bases sitting between them. This CDR3 is 13 amino acids long. Germline CDR1 is SGHTA and CDR2 is FQGNSA. Methods used by the authors: Reference gene primer amplification in the assay estimated nucleated cell counts. The repertoire was sequenced with immunoSEQ multiplex PCR; TCRdb's copy has only in-frame clones and lacks some. V and J calls and clone size are copied from that table; D and trimming were computed from the DNA. This sample has some 150,000 clones, with about 90% found just once. The sample was peripheral blood. This sequence originates from a woman aged 55-75 years with active or convalescent COVID-19. V usage is TRBV7-2 and J usage is TRBJ1-5; possible D gene TRBD1, 5 bases. CDR3 DNA: TGTGCCAGCAGCTTAAGGGGCAGACAGCCCCAGCATTTT. It yields the protein CASSLRGRQPQHF.